The 5 T cell receptor beta chains below were found in one sample sequenced in a study of shared clonotypes between healthy human individuals. Clones were sequenced by immunoSEQ multiplex PCR, and TCRdb holds only the in-frame ones, with some missing. This table holds more than 2,000,000 clones, roughly 92% found once. Source material: naive CD4+ T cells sorted from blood. The subset here: CD45RA+ positively selected. All receptors derive from a man younger than 30 in good health.

About this clone: This sample also contains other DNA sequences that code for the same CDR3. The V gene is TRBV10-1, the J gene TRBJ2-3; D remains unclear. Trimming removed 0 bases from V and 4 bases from J, with 5 bases in between. This CDR3 has 13 residues. Germline V gene lookup returns CDR1 WNHNN and CDR2 SYGVQD (reference sequence). CDR3 protein: CASSESGSDTQYF. The CDR3 region has the DNA TGCGCCAGCAGTGAGTCGGGGTCAGATACGCAGTATTTT.

Concerning this clone: Other DNA sequences in this sample translate to the same CDR3. The genes are TRBV5-1 and TRBJ1-5; TRBD1 aligns across 10 bases. This CDR3 has 14 amino acids. Germline V CDR1 and CDR2: SGHRS, YFSETQ. The V segment lost 5 bases and the J segment 4 bases; nucleotides outside the gene matches: 3. For the CDR3, the DNA is TGCGCCAGCAGTTGGACAGGGGGGAATCAGCCCCAGCATTTT. Translation gives CASSWTGGNQPQHF.

The chain combines TRBV7-6 with TRBJ1-1; the D is unclear. This CDR3 is 12 amino acids long. Germline lookup yields CDR1 SGHVS and CDR2 FNYEAQ. V shed 5 bases and J shed 7 bases, with 11 bases lying between them. The CDR3 nucleotides read TGTGCCAGCAGCCTGACCGCAGGTGAAGCTTTCTTT. Translated: CASSLTAGEAFF.

In DNA, the CDR3 is TGTGCCAGCTCAGTCCGGGGGGACCCGTTTGGGTGGGATGGCTACACCTTC. Its translation is CASSVRGDPFGWDGYTF. The chain employs TRBV7-9 and TRBJ1-2; possible D gene TRBD1, 5 bases. The CDR3 loop spans 17 amino acids. The germline V and J ends were trimmed by 8 bases and 6 bases, with 28 bases remaining between them. Germline CDR1 reads SEHNR; CDR2 reads FQNEAQ (reference sequence). The whole variable domain, remainder taken from reference TRBV7-9 and TRBJ1-2, is DTGVSQNPRHKITKRGQNVTFRCDPISEHNRLYWYRQTLGQGPEFLTYFQNEAQLEKSRLLSDRFSAERPKGSFSTLEIQRTEQGDSAMYLCASSVRGDPFGWDGYTFGSGTRLTVV.

The chain uses TRBV27 and TRBJ2-3, with TRBD2 matching 7 bases. CDR3 length: 17 amino acids. V lost 3 bases to trimming and J lost 2 bases; unmatched junction nucleotides: 11. Germline assignment: CDR1 MNHEY and CDR2 SMNVEV (reference sequence). The CDR3 nucleotides read TGTGCCAGCAGTTTGTCAGGGAGGGTCCACATCACAGATACGCAGTATTTT. Protein: CASSLSGRVHITDTQYF.